Described below is a single T cell receptor beta chain sequence and its context. These data belong to a study of blood T cell repertoires in COVID-19. About the research overall: The origin of the acute and convalescent COVID-19 samples was the United States, Italy and Spain. Nucleic acid was either cDNA or gDNA, and it came from T cells, B-cell-depleted T cells, or PBMCs.

Germline trimming cut 0 bases from V and 5 bases from J; bases unmatched to any gene: 4. The CDR3 sequence is 14 residues long. The germline V gene encodes CDR1 LNHDA and CDR2 SQIVND (reference sequence). In the authors' workflow: Scientists estimated how many nucleated cells there were by amplifying reference gene primers. Using immunoSEQ multiplex PCR, the repertoire was profiled, and TCRdb retains in-frame clones only, with some absent. The D gene and trimming were derived from the DNA, and the V and J assignments and clone size from that table. The repertoire holds approximately 120,000 clones, with approximately 85% as singletons.

The sequence derives from a human donor in a cohort sampled during active COVID-19. The chain employs TRBV19 and TRBJ2-7, with 7 bases aligning to TRBD2. Material: peripheral blood. For the CDR3, the DNA is TGTGCCAGTAGTATAGACCACGGGGGGAACGAGCAGTACTTC. Translated, it gives CASSIDHGGNEQYF.